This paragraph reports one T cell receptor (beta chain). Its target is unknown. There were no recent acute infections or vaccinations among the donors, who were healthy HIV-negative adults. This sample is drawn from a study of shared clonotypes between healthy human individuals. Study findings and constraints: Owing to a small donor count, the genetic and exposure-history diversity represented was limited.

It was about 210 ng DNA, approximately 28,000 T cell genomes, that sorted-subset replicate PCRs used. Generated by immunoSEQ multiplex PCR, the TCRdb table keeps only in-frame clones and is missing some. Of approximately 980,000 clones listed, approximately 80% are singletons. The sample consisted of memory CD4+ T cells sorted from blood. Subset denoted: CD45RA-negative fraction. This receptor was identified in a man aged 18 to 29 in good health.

This chain's CDR3 is CASSVAIDRLDTQYF. DNA for the CDR3: TGTGCCAGCAGCGTAGCGATCGACCGGCTCGATACGCAGTATTTT. The rearrangement joins TRBV9 to TRBJ2-3; D call uncertain. V dropped 0 bases and J dropped 6 bases, with 14 bases sitting between them. From germline, CDR1 is SGDLS and CDR2 YYNGEE. This CDR3 region has 15 residues.